One T cell receptor (beta chain) is described in this entry. Its cognate antigen is unknown. This record belongs to a study of brain T cells in children with intractable seizures. Time point here: blood from clinic visit 5 months post-surgery; TSC patient then seizure free. Sequencing was limited to surgery cases with top T cell transcript signatures in brain tissue. Data came from immunoSEQ multiplex PCR; TCRdb stores just in-frame clones and leaves some out. The sample consists of 340,000 or so clones, 93% of them appearing once. Study-level points and caveats: Patients' HCMV serostatus was unknown; virus specificity rests on CDR3 similarity alone. Pre-surgery blood may have been undersampled, hiding some clones.

The TCR sequence derives from a boy in the first two years of life with tuberous sclerosis and intractable seizures. Material: peripheral blood, obtained less than 6 months after surgery.

DNA for the CDR3: TGTGCCAGCAGCCCGACAGGGTTAGGTGGCTACACCTTC. Encoded protein: CASSPTGLGGYTF. This chain joins TRBV12-3 or TRBV12-4 and TRBJ1-2; 7 positions match TRBD1. The CDR3 extends over 13 amino acids. V shed 6 bases, J shed 7 bases, and the junction held 8 bases outside the gene matches.